These T cell receptor beta chains were read from a single sample in a study of CD8 T cells in ankylosing spondylitis. In TCRdb, the 5' RACE reads were re-called with MiXCR into one record per CDR3 protein. In the table there are over 600,000 distinct CDR3 sequences, under 20% of which are singletons. The sample taken for sequencing was blood, either unsorted or a sorted T cell fraction (not recorded which). The receptors shown here come from a male donor with ankylosing spondylitis. CDR3s include the opening cysteine and the closing phenylalanine or tryptophan. The order of the fields is V gene, D gene, J gene, clone size, CDR3 DNA, CDR3 protein. The D gene is left open where the match is weak. Not every row has a clone size; where given, it reads once, few, many or a size class.

>TRBV29-1|.|TRBJ1-5|many
TGCAGCGTTGGGGAGGGGAATCAGCCCCAGCATTTT
CSVGEGNQPQHF
>TRBV20-1|.|TRBJ2-3|once
TGCAGTGCTAGAGACTTTACGCAGTATTTT
CSARDFTQYF
>TRBV7-8|.|TRBJ2-2|.
TGTGCCAGCAGAAACTTGGGGGCGAACACCGGGGAGCTGTTTTTT
CASRNLGANTGELFF
>TRBV7-2|TRBD1|TRBJ2-1|few
TGTGCCAGCAGTCCTGCAGGGGGAAGAGGGAATGAGCAGTTCTTC
CASSPAGGRGNEQFF
>TRBV7-6|.|TRBJ2-1|.
TGTGCCAGCAGCCTAGTAGGGGGGGCTTTCAATGAGCAGTTCTTC
CASSLVGGAFNEQFF
>TRBV9|TRBD1|TRBJ1-6|few
TGTGCCAGCAGCGGACCAGGGGGTGTAGATTCACCCCTCCACTTT
CASSGPGGVDSPLHF
>TRBV7-2|TRBD1|TRBJ2-1|many
TGTGCCAGCAGCTTAAGGGGGCAAAGCTCCTACAATGAGCAGTTCTTC
CASSLRGQSSYNEQFF
>TRBV15|TRBD2|TRBJ2-3|few
TGTGCCACCAGCAGAGCACTAGCGGGAGGCCCAGATACGCAGTATTTT
CATSRALAGGPDTQYF
>TRBV5-6|.|TRBJ2-2|many
TGTGCCAGCAGCTTTGTTCCGCGGAACACCGGGGAGCTGTTTTTT
CASSFVPRNTGELFF
>TRBV7-9|.|TRBJ2-1|few
TGTGCCAGCAGCCCCCCGGGAGGGGGCGAATACAATGAGCAGTTCTTC
CASSPPGGGEYNEQFF
>TRBV29-1|.|TRBJ1-2|.
TGCAGCGTTGAAAAGGGGGACTATGGCTACACCTTC
CSVEKGDYGYTF
>TRBV28|TRBD2|TRBJ2-1|once
TGTGCCAGCAGTTCCACATCAGCGGGAACCTACAATGAGCAGTTCTTC
CASSSTSAGTYNEQFF